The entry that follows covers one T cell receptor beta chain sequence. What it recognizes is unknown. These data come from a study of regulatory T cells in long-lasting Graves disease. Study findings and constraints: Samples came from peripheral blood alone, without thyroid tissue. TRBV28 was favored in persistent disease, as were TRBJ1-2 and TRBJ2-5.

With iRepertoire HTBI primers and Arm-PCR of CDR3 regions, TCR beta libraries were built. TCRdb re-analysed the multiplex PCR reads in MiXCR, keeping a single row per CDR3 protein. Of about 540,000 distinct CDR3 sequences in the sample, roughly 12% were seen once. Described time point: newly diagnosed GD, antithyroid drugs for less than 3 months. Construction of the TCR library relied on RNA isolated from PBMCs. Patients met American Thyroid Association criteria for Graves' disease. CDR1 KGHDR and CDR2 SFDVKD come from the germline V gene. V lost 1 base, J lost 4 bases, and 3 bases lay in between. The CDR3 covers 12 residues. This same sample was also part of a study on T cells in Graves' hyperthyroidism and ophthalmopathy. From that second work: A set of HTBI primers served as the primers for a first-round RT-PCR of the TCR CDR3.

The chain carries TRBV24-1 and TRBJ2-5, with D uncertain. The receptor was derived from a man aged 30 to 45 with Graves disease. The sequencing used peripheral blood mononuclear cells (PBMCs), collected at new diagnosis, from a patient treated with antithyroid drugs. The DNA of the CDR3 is TGTGCCACCAGTGATTTAGGAGAGACCCAGTACTTC. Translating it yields CATSDLGETQYF.